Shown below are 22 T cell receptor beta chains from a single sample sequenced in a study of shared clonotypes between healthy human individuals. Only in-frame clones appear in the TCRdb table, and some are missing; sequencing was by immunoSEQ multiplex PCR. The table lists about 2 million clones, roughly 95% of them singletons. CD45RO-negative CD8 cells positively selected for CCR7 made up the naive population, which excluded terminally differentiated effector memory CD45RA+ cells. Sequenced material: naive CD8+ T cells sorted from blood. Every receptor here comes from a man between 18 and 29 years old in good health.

The CDR3 sequence: CAISEGTAGNTIYF. The CDR3 bases are TGTGCCATCAGTGAGGGGACAGCTGGAAACACCATATATTTT. The V gene is TRBV10-3, the J gene TRBJ1-3; 7 nucleotides line up with TRBD1. CDR1 and CDR2 from the germline V gene are ENHRY and SYGVKD. J gave up 2 bases and V 2 bases, and 0 bases lay outside the gene matches. The CDR3 consists of 14 residues.

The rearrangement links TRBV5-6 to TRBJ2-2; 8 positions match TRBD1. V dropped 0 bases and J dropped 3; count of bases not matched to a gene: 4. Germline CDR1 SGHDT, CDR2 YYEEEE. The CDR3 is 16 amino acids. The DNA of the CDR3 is TGTGCCAGCAGCTTGGGGTCACAGGGGGACACCGGGGAGCTGTTTTTT. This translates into CASSLGSQGDTGELFF.

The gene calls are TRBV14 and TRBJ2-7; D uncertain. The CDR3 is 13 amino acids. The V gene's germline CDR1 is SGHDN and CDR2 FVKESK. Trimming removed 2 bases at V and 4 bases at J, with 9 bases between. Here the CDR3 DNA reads TGTGCCAGCAGCCAATTCGCCAGGTACGAGCAGTACTTC. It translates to CASSQFARYEQYF.

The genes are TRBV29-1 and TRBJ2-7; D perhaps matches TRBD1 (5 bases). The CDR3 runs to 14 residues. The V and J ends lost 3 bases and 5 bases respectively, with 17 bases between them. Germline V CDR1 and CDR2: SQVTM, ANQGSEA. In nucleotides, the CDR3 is TGCAGCGTTGACCCCCCAGGGCTCGGCAACGAGCAGTACTTC. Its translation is CSVDPPGLGNEQYF.

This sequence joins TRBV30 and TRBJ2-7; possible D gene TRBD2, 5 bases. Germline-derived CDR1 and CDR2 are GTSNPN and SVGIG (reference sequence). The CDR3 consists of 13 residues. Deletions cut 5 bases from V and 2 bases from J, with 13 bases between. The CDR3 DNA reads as TGTGCCTGGGAATTGGCGACTACCTACGAGCAGTACTTC. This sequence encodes CAWELATTYEQYF. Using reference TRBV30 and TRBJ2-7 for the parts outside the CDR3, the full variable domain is SQTIHQWPATLVQPVGSPLSLECTVEGTSNPNLYWYRQAAGRGLQLLFYSVGIGQISSEVPQNLSASRPQDRQFILSSKKLLLSDSGFYLCAWELATTYEQYFGPGTRLTVT.

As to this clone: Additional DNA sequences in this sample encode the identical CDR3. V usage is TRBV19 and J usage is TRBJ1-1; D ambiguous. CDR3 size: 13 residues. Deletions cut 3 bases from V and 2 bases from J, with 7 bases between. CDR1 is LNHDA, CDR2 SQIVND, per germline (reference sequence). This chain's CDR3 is CASSIGHNTEAFF. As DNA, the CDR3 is TGTGCCAGTAGTATTGGTCACAACACTGAAGCTTTCTTT.

The CDR3 here is CASSEEIGGSYNSPLHF. The CDR3, as DNA: TGTGCCAGCAGTGAGGAGATCGGGGGGTCCTATAATTCACCCCTCCACTTT. The chain has TRBV25-1 and TRBJ1-6; maybe TRBD1 (5 bases). This CDR3 region has 17 residues. With 3 bases removed from V and 1 base from J, the gap between germline ends came to 13 bases. Germline values: CDR1 MGHDK, CDR2 SYGVNS.

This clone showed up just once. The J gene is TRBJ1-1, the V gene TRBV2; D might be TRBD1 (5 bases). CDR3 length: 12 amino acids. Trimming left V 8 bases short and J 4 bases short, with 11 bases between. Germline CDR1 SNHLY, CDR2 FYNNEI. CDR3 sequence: CASSEGPTEAFF. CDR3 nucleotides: TGTGCCAGCTCCGAGGGGCCCACTGAAGCTTTCTTT.

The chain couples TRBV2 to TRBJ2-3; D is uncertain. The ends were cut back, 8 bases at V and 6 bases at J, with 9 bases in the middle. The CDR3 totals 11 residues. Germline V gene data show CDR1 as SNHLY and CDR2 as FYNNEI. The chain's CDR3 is CASLRSDTQYF. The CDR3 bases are TGTGCCAGCCTCCGCTCGGATACGCAGTATTTT.

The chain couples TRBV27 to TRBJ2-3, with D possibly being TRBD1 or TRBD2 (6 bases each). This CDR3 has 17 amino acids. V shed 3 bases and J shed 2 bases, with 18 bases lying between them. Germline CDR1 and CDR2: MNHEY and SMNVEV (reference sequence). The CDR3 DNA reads TGTGCCAGCAGTTTGGTGACGGGGGCCTCCTACACAGATACGCAGTATTTT. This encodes CASSLVTGASYTDTQYF.

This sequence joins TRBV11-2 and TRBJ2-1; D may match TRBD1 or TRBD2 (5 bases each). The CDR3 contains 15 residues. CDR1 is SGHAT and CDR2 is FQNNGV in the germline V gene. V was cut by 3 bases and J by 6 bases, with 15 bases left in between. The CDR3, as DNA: TGTGCCAGCAGCTTGGGGTGGGGGTCTGGCAATGAGCAGTTCTTC. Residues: CASSLGWGSGNEQFF.

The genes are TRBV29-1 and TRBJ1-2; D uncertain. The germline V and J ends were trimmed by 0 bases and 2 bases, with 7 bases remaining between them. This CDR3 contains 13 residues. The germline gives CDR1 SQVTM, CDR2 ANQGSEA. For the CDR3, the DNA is TGCAGCGTTGAAGACCGCGACAACTATGGCTACACCTTC. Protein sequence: CSVEDRDNYGYTF.

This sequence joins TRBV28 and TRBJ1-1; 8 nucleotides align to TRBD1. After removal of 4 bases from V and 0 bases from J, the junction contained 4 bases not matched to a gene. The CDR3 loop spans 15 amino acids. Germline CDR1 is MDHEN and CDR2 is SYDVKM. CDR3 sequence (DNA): TGTGCCAGCAGTTCGCAGGGGGCGTTGAACACTGAAGCTTTCTTT. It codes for CASSSQGALNTEAFF.

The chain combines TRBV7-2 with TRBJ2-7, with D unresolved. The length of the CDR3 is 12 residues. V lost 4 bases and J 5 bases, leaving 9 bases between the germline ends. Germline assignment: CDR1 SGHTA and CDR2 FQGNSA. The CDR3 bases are TGTGCCAGCAGCTCCTCCCGGAACGAGCAGTACTTC. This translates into CASSSSRNEQYF. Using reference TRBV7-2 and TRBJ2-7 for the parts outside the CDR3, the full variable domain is GAGVSQSPSNKVTEKGKDVELRCDPISGHTALYWYRQSLGQGLEFLIYFQGNSAPDKSGLPSDRFSAERTGGSVSTLTIQRTQQEDSAVYLCASSSSRNEQYFGPGTRLTVT.

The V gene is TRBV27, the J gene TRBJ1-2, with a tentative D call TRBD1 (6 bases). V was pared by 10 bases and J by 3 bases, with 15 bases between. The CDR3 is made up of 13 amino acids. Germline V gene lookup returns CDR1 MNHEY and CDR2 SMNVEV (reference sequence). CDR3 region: CATLGDTDYGYTF. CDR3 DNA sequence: TGTGCCACCTTGGGGGACACAGACTATGGCTACACCTTC.

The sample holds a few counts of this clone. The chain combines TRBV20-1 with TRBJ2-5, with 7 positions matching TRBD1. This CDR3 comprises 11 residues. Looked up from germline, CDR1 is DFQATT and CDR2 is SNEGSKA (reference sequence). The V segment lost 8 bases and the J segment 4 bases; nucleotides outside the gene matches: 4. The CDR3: CSTGTAETQYF. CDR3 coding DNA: TGCAGTACAGGGACAGCAGAGACCCAGTACTTC.

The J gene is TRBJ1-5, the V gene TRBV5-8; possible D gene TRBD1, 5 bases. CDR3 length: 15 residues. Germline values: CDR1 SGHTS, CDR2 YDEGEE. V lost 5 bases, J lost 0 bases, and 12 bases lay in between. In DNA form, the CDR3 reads TGTGCCAGCAGGACGGGACTCCTTAGCAATCAGCCCCAGCATTTT. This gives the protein CASRTGLLSNQPQHF.

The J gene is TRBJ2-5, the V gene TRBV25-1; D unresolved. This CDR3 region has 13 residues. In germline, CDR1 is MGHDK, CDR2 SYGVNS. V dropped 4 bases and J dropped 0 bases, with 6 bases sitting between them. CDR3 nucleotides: TGTGCCAGCAGTGCTACAGACCAAGAGACCCAGTACTTC. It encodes CASSATDQETQYF.

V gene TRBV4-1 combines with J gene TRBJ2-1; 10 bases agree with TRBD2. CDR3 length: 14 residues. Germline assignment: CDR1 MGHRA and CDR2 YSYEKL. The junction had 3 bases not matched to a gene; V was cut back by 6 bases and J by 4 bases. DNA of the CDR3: TGCGCCAGCAGGGGACTAGCGCTATACAATGAGCAGTTCTTC. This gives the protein CASRGLALYNEQFF.

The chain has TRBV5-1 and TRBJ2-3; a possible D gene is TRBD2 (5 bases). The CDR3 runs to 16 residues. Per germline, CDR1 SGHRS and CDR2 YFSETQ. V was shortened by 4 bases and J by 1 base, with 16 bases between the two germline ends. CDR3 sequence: CASSLDWEAGTDTQYF. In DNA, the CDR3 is TGCGCCAGCAGCCTTGACTGGGAAGCGGGCACAGATACGCAGTATTTT.

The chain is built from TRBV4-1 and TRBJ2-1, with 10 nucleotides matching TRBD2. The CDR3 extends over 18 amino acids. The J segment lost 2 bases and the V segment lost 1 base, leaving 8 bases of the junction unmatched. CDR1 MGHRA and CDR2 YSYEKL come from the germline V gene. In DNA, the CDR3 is TGCGCCAGCAGCCAAGGGTCGGGAGCGGGAGGGCCCTACAATGAGCAGTTCTTC. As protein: CASSQGSGAGGPYNEQFF.

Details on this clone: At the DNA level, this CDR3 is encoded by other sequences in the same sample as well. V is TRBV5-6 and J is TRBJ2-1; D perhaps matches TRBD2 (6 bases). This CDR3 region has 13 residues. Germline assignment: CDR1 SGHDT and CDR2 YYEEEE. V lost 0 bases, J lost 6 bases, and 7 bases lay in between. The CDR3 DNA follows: TGTGCCAGCAGCTTGGGGAGGGGCAATGAGCAGTTCTTC. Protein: CASSLGRGNEQFF.